The 19 T cell receptor beta chains below come from one sample, sequenced in a study of post-analysis software for immune sequencing data. No cognate antigen is known for these TCRs. Unique molecular identifiers tagged the TCR beta cDNA libraries. TCRdb ran MiXCR on the PCR reads and lists one entry per CDR3 protein. In the table there are approximately 180,000 distinct CDR3 sequences, 30% of which are singletons. Study-wide results and limits: In patients, about 5 TRBV segments were more frequent than in controls, with TRBV5-6, TRBV5-1 and TRBV20-1 among them.

The sequencing sample was made of blood. Receptors were obtained from a girl aged 5 to 17 with multiple sclerosis.

The chain carries TRBV25-1 and TRBJ2-1, with D perhaps matching TRBD2 (7 bases). The DNA end is a closer match to TRBJ2-7, so the J assignment may be wrong. CDR3 length equals 14 residues. The germline CDR1 and CDR2 sequences are MGHDK and SYGVNS. In nucleotides, the CDR3 is TGTGCCAGCAGTGAATCAGGGGACTACAATGAGCAGTACTTC. Encoded protein: CASSESGDYNEQYF.

Comment on this clonotype: This may stem from a read error, because a much larger clone lies one nucleotide away. The CDR3: CASSYSMKTPYEQYF. The CDR3 coding sequence is TGTGCCAGCAGTTACTCGATGAAGACTCCCTACGAGCAGTACTTC. V gene TRBV6-2 or TRBV6-3 combines with J gene TRBJ2-5; D ambiguous. The end of the DNA aligns better with TRBJ2-7, so the J call may be wrong. This CDR3 is built from 15 residues. From germline, CDR1 is MNHEY and CDR2 SVGEGT.

This clonotype appeared once. A read error may be the cause here, since a much bigger clone is one base away. This chain joins TRBV12-3 or TRBV12-4 and TRBJ2-7, with TRBD2 identical over 16 bases. This CDR3 is built from 21 residues. The junction had 23 bases not matched to a gene; V was cut back by 5 bases and J by 7 bases. The CDR3 protein is CASSPGLAGGLSMGPYNEQYF. For the CDR3, the DNA is TGTGCCAGCAGTCCGGGACTAGCGGGAGGGCTCTCGATGGGCCCCTACAATGAGCAGTACTTC.

The chain joins TRBV15 to TRBJ1-4, with D maybe TRBD1 (5 bases). Germline V gene lookup returns CDR1 LNHNV and CDR2 YYDKDF (reference sequence). The CDR3 is 16 residues long. Trimming pared 4 bases from V and 8 bases from J, leaving 20 bases between. CDR3 DNA: TGTGCCACCAGCACTCAGACGGGAGGGGTGTACGAAAAACTGTTTTTT. It is translated as CATSTQTGGVYEKLFF.

On this clonotype itself: A much larger clone sits a single nucleotide away, making a read error possible. The chain carries TRBV25-1 and TRBJ2-5, with D hard to call. The V end was cut by 6 bases, the J end by 2 bases, with 4 bases between. Germline-derived CDR1 and CDR2 are MGHDK and SYGVNS. The CDR3 has 11 amino acids. The CDR3 nucleotides are TGTGCCAGCAGGGCACAAGAGACCCAGTACTTC. As protein: CASRAQETQYF.

Many counts were recorded for this clonotype. The V and J genes are TRBV3-1 and TRBJ2-7; possibly TRBD2 for D (5 bases). Trimming took off 6 bases at V and 2 bases at J, with 8 bases between the two ends. The CDR3 runs 12 residues. Germline V CDR1 and CDR2: LGHDT, YNNKEL (reference sequence). CDR3: CASSGGPYEQYF. CDR3 nucleotide sequence: TGTGCCAGCAGTGGAGGTCCCTACGAGCAGTACTTC.

This clonotype was counted ten times or more. This could be a read error, since a much larger clone is one nucleotide away. In DNA, the CDR3 is TGCAGCGTCCCCAGCGGACTAGTCAATGAGCAGTACTTC. Its protein product is CSVPSGLVNEQYF. The V call is TRBV29-1, the J call TRBJ2-7; the match to TRBD2 covers 7 bases. In germline, CDR1 is SQVTM, CDR2 ANQGSEA. The CDR3 extends over 13 amino acids. V was clipped by 6 bases and J by 7 bases; unmatched bases: 12.

This clonotype was counted between two and nine times. This chain uses TRBV4-1 with TRBJ1-5; TRBD1 might be the D (5 bases). The germline gives CDR1 MGHRA, CDR2 YSYEKL. The CDR3 has 17 residues. V was shortened by 4 bases and J by 2 bases, with 18 bases between the two germline ends. CDR3 sequence reads: CASSPQQALVGNQPQHF. The DNA for the CDR3 is TGCGCCAGCAGCCCACAACAGGCGCTGGTAGGCAATCAGCCCCAGCATTTT.

This sequence joins TRBV12-3 or TRBV12-4 and TRBJ2-3; possibly TRBD1 for D (5 bases). The CDR3 is 20 amino acids. The ends were cut back, 6 bases at V and 0 bases at J, with 28 bases in the middle. CDR3 loop: CASRGVEAGKGFPSTDTQYF. CDR3 bases: TGTGCCAGCAGAGGAGTTGAAGCAGGGAAGGGGTTTCCGAGCACAGATACGCAGTATTTT.

This clonotype was picked up many times. V is TRBV29-1 and J is TRBJ2-1; 8 bases align to TRBD2. The CDR3 covers 12 residues. From germline, CDR1 is SQVTM and CDR2 ANQGSEA. Trimming removed 4 bases from V and 5 bases from J; junction bases left unmatched: 1. Here the CDR3 reads CSVGAGDNEQFF. The DNA for the CDR3 is TGCAGCGTTGGAGCGGGAGACAATGAGCAGTTCTTC.

This clonotype was found many times. J is TRBJ1-2 and V is TRBV5-1, with D possibly being TRBD1 (5 bases). This CDR3 region has 15 residues. The ends were cut back, 4 bases at V and 7 bases at J, with 20 bases in the middle. Germline loops: CDR1 SGHRS, CDR2 YFSETQ. CDR3 in amino acids: CASSPSPGRGSGYTF. The DNA of the CDR3 is TGCGCCAGCAGCCCGTCCCCCGGGAGGGGATCTGGCTACACCTTC.

A few counts support this clonotype. V usage is TRBV7-9 and J usage is TRBJ1-1; D remains ambiguous. The length of the CDR3 is 14 residues. Per germline, CDR1 SEHNR and CDR2 FQNEAQ (reference sequence). V shed 5 bases and J shed 0 bases, with 10 bases lying between them. CDR3 nucleotide sequence: TGTGCCAGCAGCCCCGGTAGGATGAACACTGAAGCTTTCTTT. The encoded protein is CASSPGRMNTEAFF.

This clonotype was detected ten times or more. The chain has TRBV10-3 and TRBJ1-5; no clear D gene. V lost 7 bases, J lost 0 bases, and 13 bases lay in between. The germline V gene has CDR1 ENHRY and CDR2 SYGVKD. The length of the CDR3 is 15 residues. CDR3 in DNA: TGTGCCATCAAACCGGGCAGCGATAGCAATCAGCCCCAGCATTTT. Translation: CAIKPGSDSNQPQHF.

To note about this clonotype: This sequence may be a read error, since a much larger clone differs from it by one base. The V gene is TRBV28, the J gene TRBJ2-1; D gene ambiguous. CDR3 length: 12 amino acids. The germline gives CDR1 MDHEN, CDR2 SYDVKM. The V and J ends lost 5 bases and 9 bases respectively, with 11 bases between them. CDR3 nucleotides: TGTGCCAGCAGTGCGGCATTAAGTGAGCAGTTCTTC. Its protein is CASSAALSEQFF.

This clonotype was detected a few times. One junction end does not reproduce the germline sequence, and a read error may be involved. The chain is built from TRBV11-2 and TRBJ2-7; TRBD2 matches 8 bases. The end of the DNA is better explained by TRBJ2-5, so the J call may be wrong. The germline V gene encodes CDR1 SGHAT and CDR2 FQNNGV. The CDR3 is 14 residues long. The CDR3 DNA sequence: TGTGTCAGCAGCTCCTCGGGACTAGTGGAGACCCAGTACTTC. Amino acid sequence: CVSSSSGLVETQYF.

This clonotype was picked up one time. This sequence joins TRBV29-1 and TRBJ2-4; D tentatively fits TRBD1 or TRBD2 (5 bases each). The end of the DNA aligns better with TRBJ2-7, so the J call may be wrong. The CDR3 is made up of 11 amino acids. Germline V gene data show CDR1 as SQVTM and CDR2 as ANQGSEA. CDR3: CSTRVGGEQYF. The CDR3 DNA is TGCAGCACCAGGGTTGGGGGCGAGCAGTACTTC.

As concerns this clonotype: A junction boundary mismatches the germline segment, possibly from a read error. The V and J genes are TRBV6-5 and TRBJ1-6; D might be TRBD1 (5 bases). The CDR3 has 16 residues. The V gene's germline CDR1 is MNHEY and CDR2 SVGAGI. The CDR3 sequence is CASSYGAGFRDSPFHF. CDR3 DNA: TGTGCCAGCAGTTACGGGGCCGGTTTCAGGGATTCACCCTTCCACTTT.

Comments on this clonotype: This could be a read error, since a much larger clone is one nucleotide away. This rearrangement joins TRBV28 to TRBJ2-7; 7 bases fit TRBD2. The CDR3 contains 14 residues. Germline CDR1 and CDR2: MDHEN and SYDVKM. Trimming removed 6 bases from V and 3 bases from J; junction bases left unmatched: 8. Here the CDR3 reads CASRWGGTIYEQYF. CDR3 coding DNA: TGTGCCAGCAGGTGGGGGGGTACTATCTACGAGCAGTACTTC.

The rearrangement links TRBV29-1 to TRBJ1-1; tentative D call: TRBD1 (6 bases). With 7 bases removed from V and 0 bases from J, the gap between germline ends came to 9 bases. This CDR3 is 12 amino acids long. Germline-derived CDR1 and CDR2 are SQVTM and ANQGSEA. The DNA for the CDR3 is TGCAGCGCCGGGGACATGAACACTGAAGCTTTCTTT. Translation: CSAGDMNTEAFF.